The 18 T cell receptor beta chains in this list originate from one sample, sequenced in a study of shared clonotypes between healthy human individuals (dated by TCRdb to 2019 to 2021). For the CD8 naive samples, CD45RO-negative cells were positively selected for CCR7, yielding a CD45RA+CCR7+ population from which TemRA cells were excluded. Receptor amplification or capture employed the immunoSEQ multiplex PCR assay. TCRdb provides this immuneACCESS table in a form limited to in-frame rearrangements. Some clones are lacking; in checked studies, under half of them reflect an unresolved V gene, and why the rest are absent is not known. For this sample there are roughly 770,000 clones; 90% to 98% appear just once. The ten most abundant clones make up about 0.25% of the sample. The sequencing input was naive CD8+ T cells sorted from blood. The intended sense of this specimen's cell subset or site label: CD45RA+CCR7+. The source of these receptors is a man aged 30 to 45 in good health.

The CDR3 sequence is CASSSAGPNTEAFF. CDR3 sequence (DNA): TGCGCCAGCAGCTCCGCCGGGCCCAACACTGAAGCTTTCTTT. The J gene is TRBJ1-1, the V gene TRBV5-1; D is uncertain. Trimming took off 3 bases at V and 2 bases at J, with 11 bases between the two ends. CDR3 length equals 14 residues. Germline V gene sequence: CDR1 SGHRS, CDR2 YFSETQ.

The chain links TRBV10-3 to TRBJ2-7, with TRBD2 matching 7 bases. In germline, CDR1 is ENHRY, CDR2 SYGVKD. This CDR3 spans 15 amino acids. The V segment lost 8 bases and the J segment 3 bases; nucleotides outside the gene matches: 13. The CDR3 DNA reads TGTGCCATCGGGGGGGAAGTAAGCGAGTACTACGAGCAGTACTTC. Translating gives CAIGGEVSEYYEQYF.

The chain couples TRBV2 to TRBJ2-1, with 15 positions matching TRBD2. Trimming at V came to 6 bases and at J to 2 bases, leaving 11 bases not matched to a gene. Per germline, CDR1 SNHLY and CDR2 FYNNEI. CDR3 length: 19 residues. CDR3 protein: CASRQLGLAGGFPYNEQFF. The CDR3 DNA is TGTGCCAGCAGACAGCTGGGACTAGCGGGAGGTTTTCCCTACAATGAGCAGTTCTTC.

The chain uses TRBV27 and TRBJ2-1, with 9 bases fitting TRBD2. Germline V gene lookup returns CDR1 MNHEY and CDR2 SMNVEV (reference sequence). This CDR3 comprises 14 residues. V lost 1 base and J lost 8; bases outside the gene matches: 3. In DNA, the CDR3 is TGTGCCAGCAGTTTATTTAGCGGGAGTTATGAGCAGTTCTTC. Protein: CASSLFSGSYEQFF.

The rearrangement uses TRBV27 and TRBJ2-6; either TRBD1 or TRBD2 may fit D (5 bases each). The V end was cut by 2 bases, the J end by 4 bases, with 12 bases between. The CDR3 contains 16 residues. Germline-derived CDR1 and CDR2 are MNHEY and SMNVEV (reference sequence). The CDR3 is CASSLRKGTGANVLTF. CDR3 coding DNA: TGTGCCAGCAGTTTACGAAAAGGGACCGGGGCCAACGTCCTGACTTTC.

The chain joins TRBV11-2 to TRBJ2-1; 7 nucleotides match TRBD2. The CDR3 runs to 15 residues. The ends lost 4 bases at V and 3 bases at J; junction bases unmatched: 6. CDR1 and CDR2 from the germline V gene are SGHAT and FQNNGV. The CDR3 sequence is CASSSLLANYNEQFF. CDR3 coding DNA: TGTGCCAGCAGCTCACTACTAGCGAACTACAATGAGCAGTTCTTC.

Worth noting for this clone: Other DNA variants within this sample encode the same CDR3. The chain recombines TRBV19 with TRBJ1-4, with D unclear. Germline V CDR1 and CDR2: LNHDA, SQIVND (reference sequence). The CDR3 is 11 amino acids. Trimming shortened V by 3 bases and J by 8 bases, and 4 bases separated the two germline ends. CDR3 residues: CASSMGEKLFF. The CDR3, as DNA: TGTGCCAGTAGTATGGGAGAAAAACTGTTTTTT.

The rearrangement links TRBV7-8 to TRBJ1-1, with 8 bases identical to TRBD1. Germline CDR1 SGHVS, CDR2 FQNEAQ. The CDR3 loop spans 17 amino acids. V shed 6 bases, J shed 1 base, and the junction held 13 bases outside the gene matches. CDR3 amino acids: CASRKSVQGAGNTEAFF. Written as DNA, the CDR3 is TGTGCCAGCAGAAAGAGCGTCCAGGGGGCAGGGAACACTGAAGCTTTCTTT.

The V gene is TRBV28, the J gene TRBJ2-7; D unresolved. V shed 3 bases and J shed 6 bases, with 6 bases lying between them. Germline values: CDR1 MDHEN, CDR2 SYDVKM. This CDR3 has 11 amino acids. The chain's CDR3 is CASSLKFEQYF. CDR3 bases: TGTGCCAGCAGTTTGAAGTTCGAGCAGTACTTC. Using reference TRBV28 and TRBJ2-7 for the parts outside the CDR3, the full variable domain is DVKVTQSSRYLVKRTGEKVFLECVQDMDHENMFWYRQDPGLGLRLIYFSYDVKMKEKGDIPEGYSVSREKKERFSLILESASTNQTSMYLCASSLKFEQYFGPGTRLTVT.

The chain links TRBV28 to TRBJ2-5, with D tentatively TRBD1 (5 bases). Trimming shortened V by 3 bases and J by 1 base, and 9 bases separated the two germline ends. The CDR3 is made up of 14 amino acids. CDR1 is MDHEN, CDR2 SYDVKM, per germline. The CDR3 nucleotides are TGTGCCAGCAGTTTTACAGGAGCCCAAGAGACCCAGTACTTC. Amino acid sequence: CASSFTGAQETQYF.

This clone showed up just once. The J gene is TRBJ1-5, the V gene TRBV18; 8 bases line up with TRBD1. The CDR3 has 17 amino acids. The V gene's germline CDR1 is KGHSH and CDR2 LQKENI. V dropped 1 base and J dropped 4; count of bases not matched to a gene: 9. CDR3 nucleotides: TGTGCCAGCTCACCACGAGTCGACAGGGGTGGTAATCAGCCCCAGCATTTT. It translates to CASSPRVDRGGNQPQHF.

The rearrangement uses TRBV13 and TRBJ2-3; tentatively, D is TRBD1 (5 bases). The germline gives CDR1 PRHDT, CDR2 FYEKMQ (reference sequence). V gave up 5 bases and J gave up 4 bases, with 10 bases separating them. This CDR3 spans 13 amino acids. The CDR3 is CASSALRADTQYF. Written as DNA, the CDR3 is TGTGCCAGCAGCGCCCTCAGGGCAGATACGCAGTATTTT.

As to this clone: The same CDR3 can be traced to other DNA sequences in this sample. CDR3 amino acids: CASSFGLAGGDEQFF. CDR3 nucleotides: TGTGCCAGCAGCTTTGGACTAGCGGGAGGGGATGAGCAGTTCTTC. The V call is TRBV7-2, the J call TRBJ2-1; 15 bases match TRBD2. Germline values: CDR1 SGHTA, CDR2 FQGNSA. The CDR3 contains 15 residues. The ends lost 3 bases at V and 8 bases at J; junction bases unmatched: 2.

The chain links TRBV16 to TRBJ2-7; 16 bases align to TRBD2. Germline values: CDR1 KGHSY, CDR2 FQNENV. The CDR3 contains 17 residues. With V trimmed by 4 bases and J by 2 bases, 5 bases remained unmatched. The CDR3, as DNA: TGTGCCAGCAGCCCGTTGGGACTAGCGGGAGGGACCTACGAGCAGTACTTC. Translated: CASSPLGLAGGTYEQYF.

The V gene is TRBV5-1, the J gene TRBJ2-1; D gene unclear. V gave up 4 bases and J gave up 6 bases, with 11 bases separating them. Germline V gene data show CDR1 as SGHRS and CDR2 as YFSETQ. This CDR3 is built from 13 residues. The CDR3 reads CASSVAPLNEQFF. Written as DNA, the CDR3 is TGCGCCAGCAGCGTCGCGCCCCTCAATGAGCAGTTCTTC.

The V call is TRBV7-9, the J call TRBJ1-2; D is possibly TRBD1 (6 bases). With 4 bases removed from V and 0 bases from J, the gap between germline ends came to 9 bases. Germline CDR1 reads SEHNR; CDR2 reads FQNEAQ (reference sequence). CDR3 length equals 14 residues. The CDR3 reads CASSSQGTNYGYTF. The CDR3 DNA reads TGTGCCAGCAGCTCACAGGGTACTAACTATGGCTACACCTTC.

About this clone: Additional DNA sequences in this sample encode the identical CDR3. CDR3 residues: CASSLWGSETQYF. The DNA of the CDR3 is TGTGCCAGCAGCTTGTGGGGGAGCGAGACCCAGTACTTC. V usage is TRBV5-4 and J usage is TRBJ2-5; D tentatively reads TRBD1 or TRBD2 (5 bases each). Trimming took 1 base from V and 5 from J, leaving 9 bases between them. The CDR3 contains 13 residues. Germline lookup yields CDR1 SGHNT and CDR2 YYREEE (reference sequence).

V is TRBV5-5 and J is TRBJ2-2; D unclear. This CDR3 has 14 residues. From germline, CDR1 is SGHKS and CDR2 YYEKEE (reference sequence). Trimming left V 3 bases short and J 0 bases short, with 6 bases between. The CDR3 here is CASSSNPNTGELFF. The CDR3 coding sequence is TGTGCCAGCAGCTCCAACCCGAACACCGGGGAGCTGTTTTTT.